The rows below give T cell receptor beta chains drawn from one sample of a study of blood T cells in healthy people across ages. One entry per CDR3 protein results from TCRdb running MiXCR on the 5' RACE reads. Of some 800,000 distinct CDR3 sequences in the sample, approximately 48% are singletons; the top ten hold nearly 20%. Sequencing was performed on blood. The source of these receptors is a man between 60 and 75 years old in good health. Each CDR3 is given with its conserved first and last residue. A D gene is named only where the DNA matches it firmly. Clone size is stated in some rows and not others, as once, few, many or a class when expanded.

j_gene	d_gene	abundance	v_gene	CDR3aa	CDR3nt
TRBJ2-5	NA	many	TRBV20-1	CSARDPGLQETQYF	TGCAGTGCTAGAGATCCGGGGCTCCAAGAGACCCAGTACTTC
TRBJ2-4	TRBD1	NA	TRBV4-3	CASSQGGQGYGNIQYF	TGCGCCAGCAGCCAGGGGGGACAGGGTTACGGAAACATTCAGTACTTC
TRBJ2-1	NA	few	TRBV7-2	CASSLTADYNEQFF	TGTGCCAGCAGCTTAACGGCCGATTACAATGAGCAGTTCTTC
TRBJ2-5	TRBD1	many	TRBV7-2	CASSPDRGWDETQYF	TGTGCCAGCAGCCCCGACAGGGGTTGGGACGAGACCCAGTACTTC
TRBJ2-5	TRBD1	NA	TRBV15	CATSAGRGRETQYF	TGTGCCACCAGCGCTGGCAGGGGGCGTGAGACCCAGTACTTC
TRBJ2-1	NA	NA	TRBV4-1	CASSQVNDEQFF	TGCGCCAGCAGCCAAGTTAACGATGAGCAGTTCTTC
TRBJ2-1	NA	many	TRBV29-1	CSVEVPQFF	TGCAGCGTTGAAGTCCCCCAGTTCTTC
TRBJ2-3	NA	NA	TRBV29-1	CSVEMPTDTQYF	TGCAGCGTTGAGATGCCCACAGATACGCAGTATTTT
TRBJ2-3	NA	few	TRBV27	CASRAGVNTQYF	TGTGCCAGCAGGGCAGGGGTAAATACGCAGTATTTT
TRBJ2-3	NA	few	TRBV9	CASSVVSDTQYF	TGTGCCAGCAGCGTAGTTTCAGATACGCAGTATTTT
TRBJ2-7	NA	many	TRBV7-9	CAIQQGYEQYF	TGTGCCATACAACAGGGCTACGAGCAGTACTTC
TRBJ2-7	NA	NA	TRBV9	CASSVDRGDRVYEQYF	TGTGCCAGCAGCGTAGATAGGGGGGACAGAGTCTACGAGCAGTACTTC
TRBJ1-1	NA	many	TRBV5-1	CASSLTLNTEAFF	TGCGCCAGCAGCCTGACACTGAACACTGAAGCTTTCTTT
TRBJ1-2	NA	NA	TRBV25-1	CASSEWSYGYTF	TGTGCCAGCAGTGAATGGAGCTATGGCTACACCTTC
TRBJ1-6	NA	few	TRBV5-1	CASSLWVGNSPLHF	TGCGCCAGCAGCCTCTGGGTTGGAAATTCACCCCTCCACTTT
TRBJ2-7	TRBD1	few	TRBV20-1	CSARGQGYAVAYEQYF	TGCAGTGCTAGGGGACAGGGGTACGCGGTTGCCTACGAGCAGTACTTC
TRBJ2-6	TRBD1	NA	TRBV7-9	CASSLGDRAISGANVLTF	TGTGCCAGCAGCTTAGGGGACAGGGCGATCTCTGGGGCCAACGTCCTGACTTTC
TRBJ2-4	TRBD1	NA	TRBV5-6	CAADRDGAKNIQYF	TGTGCCGCAGACAGGGACGGGGCCAAAAACATTCAGTACTTC
TRBJ2-1	NA	few	TRBV5-1	CASSLDVSSYNEQFF	TGCGCCAGCAGCTTGGATGTCAGTTCCTACAATGAGCAGTTCTTC
TRBJ2-7	NA	NA	TRBV4-1	CASSQEWRDSYEQYF	TGCGCCAGCAGCCAAGAATGGAGGGACAGCTACGAGCAGTACTTC